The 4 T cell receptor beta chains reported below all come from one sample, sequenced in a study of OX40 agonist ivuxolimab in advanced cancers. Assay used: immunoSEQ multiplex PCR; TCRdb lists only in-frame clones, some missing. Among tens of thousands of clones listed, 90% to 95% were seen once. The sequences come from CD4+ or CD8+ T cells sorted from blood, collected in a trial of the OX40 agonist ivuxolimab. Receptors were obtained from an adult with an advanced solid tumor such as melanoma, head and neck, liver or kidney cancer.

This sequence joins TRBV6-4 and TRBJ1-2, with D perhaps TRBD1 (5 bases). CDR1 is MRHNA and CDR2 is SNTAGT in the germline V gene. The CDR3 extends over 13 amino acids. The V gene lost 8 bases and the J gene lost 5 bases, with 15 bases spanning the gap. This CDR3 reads CASGYGTHYGYTF. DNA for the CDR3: TGTGCCAGCGGATATGGGACCCATTATGGCTACACCTTC.

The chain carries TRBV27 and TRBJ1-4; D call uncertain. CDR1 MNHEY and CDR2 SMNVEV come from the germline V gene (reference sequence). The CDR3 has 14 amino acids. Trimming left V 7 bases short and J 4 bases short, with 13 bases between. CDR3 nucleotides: TGTGCCAGCACTCGCTTCGGCGGTAATGAAAAACTGTTTTTT. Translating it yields CASTRFGGNEKLFF.

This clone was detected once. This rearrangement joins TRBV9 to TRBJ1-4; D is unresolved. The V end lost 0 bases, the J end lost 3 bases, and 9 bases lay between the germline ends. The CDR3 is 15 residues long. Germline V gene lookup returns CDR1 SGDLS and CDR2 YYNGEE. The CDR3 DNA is TGTGCCAGCAGCGTAGAGGGAGCGGCTAATGAAAAACTGTTTTTT. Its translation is CASSVEGAANEKLFF.

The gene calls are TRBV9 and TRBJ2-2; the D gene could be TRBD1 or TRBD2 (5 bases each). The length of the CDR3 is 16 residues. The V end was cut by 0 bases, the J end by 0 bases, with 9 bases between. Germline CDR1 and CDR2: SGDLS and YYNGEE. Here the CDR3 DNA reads TGTGCCAGCAGCGTAGGAACGGGACCGAACACCGGGGAGCTGTTTTTT. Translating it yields CASSVGTGPNTGELFF. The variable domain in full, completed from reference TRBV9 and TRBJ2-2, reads DSGVTQTPKHLITATGQRVTLRCSPRSGDLSVYWYQQSLDQGLQFLIQYYNGEERAKGNILERFSAQQFPDLHSELNLSSLELGDSALYFCASSVGTGPNTGELFFGEGSRLTVL.